The next 32 T cell receptor beta chains were all read from a single sample in a study of CD4 and CD8 cells across lung adenocarcinoma regions. TCRdb re-derived calls from the PCR reads in MiXCR, one entry per CDR3 protein. The sample shows around 25,000 distinct CDR3 sequences, 45% to 50% of them seen only once. Sequencing was performed on CD8+ T cells from the center of a lung tumor. The receptors were gathered from a male donor with lung adenocarcinoma. The CD4 and CD8 labels of this study may be unreliable.

The chain links TRBV6-4 to TRBJ2-1, with D uncertain. The J call is in doubt because the DNA end fits TRBJ2-5 better. CDR3 length: 16 residues. Per germline, CDR1 MRHNA and CDR2 SNTAGT. CDR3 sequence reads: CASSDSRPVREETQYF. In DNA form, the CDR3 reads TGTGCCAGCAGTGACTCCCGGCCGGTCCGCGAAGAGACCCAGTACTTC.

Details on this clonotype: Mismatch with germline at one junction end may stem from a read error. The V call is TRBV10-3, the J call TRBJ2-1, with TRBD1 matching over 7 bases. The V gene's germline CDR1 is ENHRY and CDR2 SYGVKD. The CDR3 sequence is 14 residues long. The CDR3 region is CAGRGGPRPETQYF. DNA of the CDR3: TGTGCGGGCCGAGGGGGCCCCCGCCCAGAGACGCAGTATTTC.

In regard to this clonotype: This likely comes from a read error, as the CDR3 has no conserved phenylalanine or tryptophan at its end. No DNA is shown, since the ends of the CDR3 on it are uncertain; the CDR3 is the one TCRdb lists. The V and J genes are TRBV27 and TRBJ2-5. The CDR3 comprises 13 residues, both ends counted. Germline CDR1 MNHEY, CDR2 SMNVEV (reference sequence). CDR3 sequence reads: CASSFGFWKTQYL.

The chain employs TRBV4-2 and TRBJ2-3, with 9 bases identical to TRBD1. The CDR3 sequence is 15 residues long. With 0 bases clipped from V and 4 bases from J, the junction kept 2 bases outside the gene matches. Germline loops: CDR1 LGHNA, CDR2 YNFKEQ. CDR3 in DNA: TGTGCCAGCAGCCAAGAACAGGGGGCTGCAGATACGCAGTATTTT. Its protein is CASSQEQGAADTQYF.

This clonotype was seen a handful of times. This rearrangement joins TRBV27 to TRBJ2-1, with D perhaps TRBD1 (7 bases). The germline V gene encodes CDR1 MNHEY and CDR2 SMNVEV (reference sequence). V was clipped by 6 bases and J by 1 base, with 16 bases between them. This CDR3 contains 16 residues. This CDR3 is CASRQGGRVSYNEQFF. The CDR3 DNA sequence: TGTGCCAGCAGGCAGGGGGGCAGGGTTTCCTACAATGAGCAGTTCTTC.

In this sample, this clonotype turned up many times. The chain joins TRBV6-5 to TRBJ2-1, with 7 nucleotides matching TRBD2. J gave up 9 bases and V 7 bases, and 12 bases lay outside the gene matches. Germline CDR1 reads MNHEY; CDR2 reads SVGAGI. CDR3 length equals 14 residues. In DNA form, the CDR3 reads TGTGCCAGCACCCGGTGGGCGGGAGAAGGTGAGCAGTTCTTC. It codes for CASTRWAGEGEQFF.

This clonotype was picked up many times. The CDR3 region is CASGPGSYLPAAETQYF. In nucleotides, the CDR3 is TGTGCTAGTGGTCCTGGGTCCTATTTGCCAGCTGCGGAGACCCAGTACTTC. This sequence joins TRBV12-5 and TRBJ2-5; D is ambiguous. CDR1 LGHNT and CDR2 FRNRAP come from the germline V gene. The CDR3 totals 17 residues. Deletions cut 5 bases from V and 5 bases from J, with 24 bases between.

This clonotype was counted at least ten times. The chain combines TRBV27 with TRBJ1-1; D remains unclear. Trimming removed 1 base from V and 1 base from J, with 7 bases in between. Germline lookup yields CDR1 MNHEY and CDR2 SMNVEV (reference sequence). The CDR3 contains 14 residues. The CDR3 loop is CASSLFGWNTEAFF. Written as DNA, the CDR3 is TGTGCCAGCAGTTTATTTGGGTGGAACACTGAAGCTTTCTTT.

This clonotype was seen many times. J is TRBJ2-3 and V is TRBV27; TRBD1 matches 9 bases. Germline V gives CDR1 MNHEY, CDR2 SMNVEV (reference sequence). The CDR3 sequence is 14 residues long. With 5 bases clipped from V and 6 bases from J, the junction kept 6 bases outside the gene matches. The CDR3 DNA reads as TGTGCCAGCAGTCCTCACAGGGGGCGGGATACGCAGTATTTT. It yields the protein CASSPHRGRDTQYF.

A note on this clonotype: An end of the junction differs from the germline gene, which may be a read error. The genes are TRBV14 and TRBJ2-1; D possibly matches TRBD1 or TRBD2 (5 bases each). Germline values: CDR1 SGHDN, CDR2 FVKESK. The CDR3 runs to 14 residues. Here the CDR3 DNA reads TGTGCGGGCAGCCGGGGCCTAGCCTACGATGAGCAGTTCTTC. Its translation: CAGSRGLAYDEQFF.

This clonotype was picked up many times. V is TRBV10-1 and J is TRBJ2-1, with 12 bases identical to TRBD1. Unmatched junction bases numbered 10, after V lost 6 bases and J lost 7 bases. CDR3 length: 16 residues. The germline CDR1 and CDR2 sequences are WNHNN and SYGVQD (reference sequence). In nucleotides, the CDR3 is TGCGCCAGCAGCCCCAGCGGGGACAGGGGGCTTAATGAGCAGTTCTTC. As protein: CASSPSGDRGLNEQFF.

This clonotype was recorded many times. A much larger clone lies one base from this, so it may be a read error. The chain uses TRBV6-1 and TRBJ2-1; 13 bases map to TRBD2. The J call may not be correct, given that the DNA end is closer to TRBJ2-7. The CDR3 is 15 amino acids. CDR1 is MNHNS and CDR2 is SASEGT in the germline V gene. Here the CDR3 DNA reads TGTGCCAGCAGTGAAGCGGGACTAGCGGGAAGTAAGCAGTACTTC. As protein: CASSEAGLAGSKQYF.

This chain uses TRBV10-1 with TRBJ2-2; 7 bases align to TRBD2. The last part of the DNA fits TRBJ2-3 better; the J call may be wrong. CDR3 size: 16 residues. In germline, CDR1 is WNHNN, CDR2 SYGVQD (reference sequence). CDR3 sequence: CASSESGGRDTGEQYF. DNA for the CDR3: TGCGCCAGCAGTGAGTCGGGCGGGAGAGACACCGGGGAGCAGTATTTT.

The CDR3 region is CASSETWAGGTDTQYF. The CDR3 DNA sequence: TGTGCCAGCAGTGAAACGTGGGCTGGCGGGACAGATACGCAGTATTTT. V gene TRBV6-1 combines with J gene TRBJ2-3; a weak D match, TRBD2 (5 bases). CDR1 is MNHNS, CDR2 SASEGT, per germline. The CDR3 extends over 16 amino acids. The V and J ends lost 2 bases and 3 bases respectively, with 15 bases between them.

This clonotype turned up a few times. The chain carries TRBV6-1 and TRBJ1-6; D perhaps matches TRBD1 (5 bases). From germline, CDR1 is MNHNS and CDR2 SASEGT. There are 14 residues in the CDR3. Trimming took off 6 bases at V and 10 bases at J, with 16 bases between the two ends. The DNA for the CDR3 is TGTGCCAGCAGCCAAAAGGGGCGACACTCACCCCTCCACTTT. Its protein is CASSQKGRHSPLHF.

Note on this clonotype: A read error may produce the germline difference seen at one junction end. This sequence joins TRBV10-3 and TRBJ2-2; tentative D call: TRBD1 (6 bases). Germline CDR1 reads ENHRY; CDR2 reads SYGVKD. The length of the CDR3 is 15 residues. The CDR3 loop reads CALGGQPVGTGELYF. As DNA, the CDR3 is TGTGCCCTGGGCGGACAGCCGGTTGGGACCGGGGAGCTGTATTTT.

This chain uses TRBV9 with TRBJ2-3; either TRBD1 or TRBD2 may fit D (5 bases each). Germline CDR1 reads SGDLS; CDR2 reads YYNGEE. This CDR3 contains 14 residues. With 4 bases removed from V and 3 bases from J, the gap between germline ends came to 12 bases. As DNA, the CDR3 is TGTGCCAGCAGCCCCCAAGGGGAGACAGATACGCAGTATTTT. Translation gives CASSPQGETDTQYF.

This clonotype occurred many times. V and J are TRBV6-5 and TRBJ2-5; D remains ambiguous. This CDR3 is 13 amino acids long. The germline V gene encodes CDR1 MNHEY and CDR2 SVGAGI. Trimming shortened V by 6 bases and J by 1 base, and 9 bases separated the two germline ends. CDR3 sequence reads: CASSQTLQETQYF. CDR3 DNA: TGTGCCAGCAGCCAGACACTCCAAGAGACCCAGTACTTC.

The chain recombines TRBV7-8 with TRBJ1-2, with TRBD1 identical over 9 bases. Germline assignment: CDR1 SGHVS and CDR2 FQNEAQ. The CDR3 is 13 residues long. J lost 9 bases, V lost 5 bases, and 7 bases had no gene match. The CDR3 DNA follows: TGTGCCAGCAGCGTCGTACAGGGGGCGAGCTACACCTTC. The encoded protein is CASSVVQGASYTF.

In this sample, this clonotype turned up a few times. A read error may account for a junction end that differs from germline. The V gene is TRBV6-1, the J gene TRBJ2-3; 10 bases match TRBD2. This CDR3 comprises 16 residues. Looked up from germline, CDR1 is MNHNS and CDR2 is SASEGT. CDR3: CASSETWTSGTDTQYF. In DNA form, the CDR3 reads TGTGCCAGCAGTGAAACGTGGACTAGCGGCACCGATACGCAGTATTTT.

A few counts support this clonotype. This chain connects TRBV6-5 to TRBJ1-4; D is uncertain. The CDR3 consists of 16 residues. The V end was cut by 2 bases, the J end by 2 bases, with 12 bases between. From germline, CDR1 is MNHEY and CDR2 SVGAGI. CDR3 protein: CASSYGFALTNEKLFF. DNA for the CDR3: TGTGCCAGCAGTTACGGCTTTGCATTGACTAATGAAAAACTGTTTTTT.

This clonotype showed up just a few times. The chain links TRBV24-1 to TRBJ2-1, with D perhaps TRBD1 (5 bases). The CDR3 is 15 residues long. Germline V gives CDR1 KGHDR, CDR2 SFDVKD. V was clipped by 3 bases and J by 8 bases, with 16 bases between them. The CDR3 loop reads CATSDPGMGSYEQFF. The CDR3, as DNA: TGTGCCACCAGTGATCCAGGGATGGGATCCTATGAGCAGTTCTTC.

The chain uses TRBV15 and TRBJ2-3; D uncertain. Matching the DNA end better, TRBJ2-7 makes the J call doubtful. CDR3 length equals 15 residues. From germline, CDR1 is LNHNV and CDR2 YYDKDF (reference sequence). The CDR3 DNA reads TGTGCCACCAGCAGAGATTCCCAGTTCACAGATACGCAGTACTTC. It translates to CATSRDSQFTDTQYF.

To note about this clonotype: Sequence at one end of the junction differs from germline and may be a read error. V gene TRBV7-2 combines with J gene TRBJ2-4, with D perhaps matching TRBD2 (6 bases). Per germline, CDR1 SGHTA and CDR2 FQGNSA. The CDR3 has 15 amino acids. The CDR3 loop is CASSLGSGAKNTQYF. CDR3 nucleotide sequence: TGTGCCAGCAGCTTGGGGTCGGGAGCCAAAAATACGCAGTATTTC.

This clonotype was picked up many times. The CDR3 nucleotides read TGTGCCAGCAGTGACTCGAGTGTGCTCGGTGAGCAGTTCTTC. This codes for CASSDSSVLGEQFF. V usage is TRBV6-4 and J usage is TRBJ2-1; D remains ambiguous. Germline CDR1 is MRHNA and CDR2 is SNTAGT. V was cut by 0 bases and J by 9 bases, with 12 bases left in between. The CDR3 has 14 residues.

Only a few counts were recorded for this clonotype. The V gene is TRBV4-2, the J gene TRBJ2-1, with TRBD2 identical over 9 bases. J gave up 8 bases and V 1 base, and 9 bases lay outside the gene matches. The germline V gene has CDR1 LGHNA and CDR2 YNFKEQ. This CDR3 spans 16 amino acids. Here the CDR3 reads CASSQVNSGRTHEQFF. The CDR3, as DNA: TGTGCCAGCAGCCAAGTCAATAGCGGGAGAACCCATGAGCAGTTCTTC.

This clonotype is termed medium-sized (0.01 to 0.1%). V is TRBV6-5 and J is TRBJ2-1; maybe TRBD1 (5 bases). CDR1 MNHEY and CDR2 SVGAGI come from the germline V gene. The V end lost 6 bases, the J end lost 1 base, and 16 bases lay between the germline ends. This CDR3 contains 16 residues. The CDR3 DNA is TGTGCCAGCAGATCCACAGGAGAAGGATCCTACAATGAGCAGTTCTTC. It specifies CASRSTGEGSYNEQFF.

This clonotype was detected ten times or more. The limits of the CDR3 on the DNA are not certain, so only TCRdb's listed CDR3 is given. The chain is built from TRBV6-5 and TRBJ1-2. Counting both end residues, the CDR3 totals 14 amino acids. The germline CDR1 and CDR2 sequences are MNHEY and SVGAGI. This CDR3 is CASSSSAGNYGYTF.

The chain is built from TRBV30 and TRBJ2-5; TRBD1 aligns across 9 bases. CDR1 is GTSNPN and CDR2 is SVGIG in the germline V gene (reference sequence). The V segment lost 8 bases and the J segment 5 bases; nucleotides outside the gene matches: 9. The CDR3 covers 13 residues. CDR3: CAADRDRVETQYF. The CDR3 nucleotides are TGTGCCGCCGACCGGGACAGGGTGGAGACCCAGTACTTC.

The chain uses TRBV6-1 and TRBJ2-4; D gene ambiguous. CDR3 length: 15 residues. Germline V gives CDR1 MNHNS, CDR2 SASEGT. V was clipped by 4 bases and J by 10 bases, with 20 bases between them. For the CDR3, the DNA is TGTGCCAGCAGTGCCCGGAGACGTGACCCGAAGATTCAGTACTTC. Translating gives CASSARRRDPKIQYF.

The chain recombines TRBV11-2 with TRBJ2-3, with 7 bases fitting TRBD1. CDR1 and CDR2 from the germline V gene are SGHAT and FQNNGV. V trimming: 1 base; J trimming: 4 bases; junction bases outside the gene matches: 8. CDR3 size: 16 residues. This CDR3 reads CASSLAQGNPPDTQYF. The CDR3 nucleotides read TGTGCCAGCAGCTTAGCACAGGGGAACCCCCCAGATACGCAGTATTTT.

This clonotype appeared a few times. This chain uses TRBV24-1 with TRBJ2-5; 8 nucleotides line up with TRBD2. This CDR3 contains 16 residues. Germline V lookup: CDR1 KGHDR, CDR2 SFDVKD. V trimming: 7 bases; J trimming: 0 bases; junction bases outside the gene matches: 9. CDR3 in amino acids: CATSSPGGGNQETQYF. CDR3 nucleotide sequence: TGTGCCACCAGCTCCCCGGGGGGGGGTAACCAAGAGACCCAGTACTTC.